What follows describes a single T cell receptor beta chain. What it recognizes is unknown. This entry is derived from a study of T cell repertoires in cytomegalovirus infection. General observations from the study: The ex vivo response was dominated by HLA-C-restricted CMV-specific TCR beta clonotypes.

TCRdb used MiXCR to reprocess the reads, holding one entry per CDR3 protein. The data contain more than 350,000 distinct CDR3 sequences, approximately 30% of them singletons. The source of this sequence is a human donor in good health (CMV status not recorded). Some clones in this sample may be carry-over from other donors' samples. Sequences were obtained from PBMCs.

CDR3 region: CSARRQGAWNEKLFF. The CDR3 DNA reads as TGCAGTGCTAGGCGACAGGGGGCTTGGAATGAAAAACTGTTTTTT. This chain links TRBV20-1 with TRBJ1-4, with 10 bases lining up with TRBD1. The CDR3 totals 15 residues. From germline, CDR1 is DFQATT and CDR2 SNEGSKA (reference sequence). V lost 3 bases, J lost 5 bases, and 6 bases stayed unmatched.